The source of this TCR beta chain is a study of cytomegalovirus exposure and HLA in healthy donors (dated by TCRdb to 2016 to 2017). In the study overall: An earlier analysis of 587 of the donors reported 276 Gb of sequence data and 117 million unique TCR beta sequences obtained from approximately 180 million T cells. An early release covering more than 500 HLA-typed donors comprised 250 to 350 gigabases of sequencing data and tens of millions of unique TCR sequences. In addition to the first cohort of approximately 650 subjects, a separate validation cohort of approximately 130 different subjects was used. Both class I and class II loci were covered by HLA typing, at four-digit resolution. All discovery cohort repertoires had been generated using a single sequencing platform. Genome-wide SNP genotypes for about 65% of the roughly 670 donors were used in a later genetic analysis, which treated that subset as a discovery cohort. Because of strong linkage in the cohort, 5 or 6 DR-DQ haplotypes were treated as single units for association and clustering. Donor age, sex, ethnicity and CMV serostatus were collected together with the repertoire data. Typing coverage varied by locus: roughly 629-630 donors for A, B, C, DRB1 and DQB1; 522 for DQA1; 600 to 610 for DPA1; fewer than 480 for DPB1. The genetic ancestry cluster associated with self-reported Caucasian donors included approximately 85% of the 300 to 400 genotyped donors. An earlier analysis of fewer than 750 of the donors used high-throughput TCR beta sequencing to judge whether each TCR beta V gene segment behaved as functional or pseudogenic. Among 398 genotyped donors of the cohort, an average of roughly 240,000 unique TCR beta nucleotide sequences were sequenced per donor, roughly 18% of them non-productive. The study profiled the T cell repertoires of around 700 subjects by immunosequencing and related them to cytomegalovirus serostatus. To study patterns of TCR occurrence, a later analysis re-analyzed previously published TCR beta repertoires from around 670 donors and added high-resolution HLA genotyping. Rather than using new phenotypic data, the later analysis identified candidate immune exposures from TCR beta sequences and from how often those sequences occurred across donors. High-throughput TCR immunosequencing, statistical association of individual TCRs with disease status, and machine learning were combined to predict cytomegalovirus infection status. The study aimed to test whether cataloging public T cell receptors could reveal signatures of past pathogen exposure.

On the study overall, not on this receptor specifically: In a later analysis, HLA-associated TCR beta chains were found to be more clonally expanded and to have lower generation probabilities than equally common non-associated chains. Roughly uniform sequencing depth across donors was assumed in presence/absence analyses, although this assumption may not hold. An association between a missense DCLRE1C variant and V-gene and J-gene trimming of TCR beta chains was found in a later genetic analysis and replicated in an independent cohort. In vitro tests confirmed that three of the cytomegalovirus-associated TCR beta chains recognize cytomegalovirus antigens. Because the 87-base-pair reads could not distinguish some IMGT-functional V segments, including TRBV6-2 and TRBV6-3, those segments were excluded. This cohort had only TCR beta chains sequenced, and the lack of alpha or paired-chain data limited which features could be detected. A later analysis found that most CMV-associated TCR beta chains appeared HLA-restricted, with HLA associations seemingly driven largely by CMV exposure. Strong co-occurrence of HLA alleles, especially DR and DQ, made assigning TCR associations to individual alleles difficult. CMV serostatus was the only immune exposure information available for the cohort. A later analysis associated 15,000 to 20,000 TCR beta sequences with specific HLA alleles at a false discovery rate of 0.05. The earlier analysis of almost 600 of the donors excluded some 16 rarely observed V segments, including chromosome 9 orphons, because counts were too low. Compared with the roughly 720-donor mean, donors in an Asian-associated ancestry cluster had fewer N-insertions in productive TCRs, according to a later genetic analysis. Most TCR sequences were observed very rarely across donors, whereas some public TCRs were present in many individuals. Correlated functional status among segregating V segments might reflect linkage disequilibrium, but an unknown experimental factor could not be ruled out. According to the authors, the approach could potentially be generalized to other disease states and immunological phenotypes. Because some donors lacked HLA typing at each locus, the association tests relied only on the typed subset. The sequencing pipeline was judged likely to have produced a cluster of highly shared sequence variants as a technical artifact. A later analysis found that TCR association rates varied across HLA loci, with DRB1 alleles showing the most associated TCRs and HLA-C alleles the fewest. The classifier was reported to diagnose cytomegalovirus status with high specificity and sensitivity in both the original and validation cohorts. Several of the top co-occurrence clusters appeared to be linked to parvovirus B19, influenza, CMV and Epstein-Barr virus, according to a later analysis. The study gave a list of 150 to 200 TCR beta chains associated with cytomegalovirus. A further reported finding was that TCR beta sequences accurately predicted the HLA-A and HLA-B alleles for most subjects in the first cohort. In an earlier analysis of about 550 of the donors, most TCR beta V segments were observed in productive rearrangements about 90% or about 30% of the time, broadly matching IMGT annotations.

The cohort was made up of 650 to 700 healthy bone marrow donors. Cohort members were all nominally healthy when sampled, although unrecorded immune exposures were likely present. The donor tested CMV seronegative, placing the donor among the roughly 400 seronegative members of the cohort. A peripheral blood sample was collected from each donor, and TCR beta sequencing was performed on peripheral blood mononuclear cells. The Qiagen DNeasy Blood Extraction Kit was used to extract genomic DNA from the blood cell samples. The germline V gene specifies MNHEY as CDR1 and SVGAGI as CDR2. V has 2 bases trimmed and J has 2 bases trimmed; junction bases matching no gene number 3. The CDR3, cysteine through phenylalanine, is 15 amino acids long. Solely the CDR3 DNA is kept, with 45 bases framed from the first base. Concerning this clone itself: The target of this receptor is not known. Base quality data are lacking; no much larger clone is found one base away.

Receptor libraries were prepared by the immunoSEQ multiplex PCR assay. The multiplex PCR relied on a mix of 60 forward primers for TCR Vbeta segments and 13 reverse primers for TCR Jbeta segments. The CDR3 region of rearranged TCR beta genes was amplified from genomic DNA with a multiplex PCR assay. The Illumina HiSeq System was used to sequence the amplified TCR beta libraries as 87-base-pair reads. The authors processed their data as follows. Across the 670 or so repertoires, a later analysis counted 75 million to 90 million unique TCR beta chains, approximately 10 million of which were shared by at least two donors. Raw reads were error-corrected and collapsed into unique sequences with a nearest-neighbor algorithm that merged closely related sequences to remove PCR and sequencing errors. Alignment of CDR3 sequences to IMGT reference sequences was used to assign V, D and J gene segments. Each retained sequence needed at least a six-nucleotide match to both a V gene segment and a J gene segment. A rearrangement counted as productive if the CDR3 had no stop codons and remained in frame with V and J, and every other rearrangement counted as non-productive. CDR3 was defined according to IMGT convention as the region running from the second conserved V-encoded cysteine to the conserved J-encoded phenylalanine. In an earlier analysis of more than 550 of the donors, sequences lacking an unambiguous match to a single V gene segment were excluded. An earlier analysis of several hundred of the donors called V segments functional above 56.7% productive rearrangements and segregating when the between-donor standard deviation exceeded 5%. A statistical classification framework was developed to diagnose cytomegalovirus status using the catalog of TCR beta chain sequences. V and J gene assignment, in a later analysis, came from comparing TCR nucleotide sequences with IMGT/GENE-DB human TR gene sequences. A later analysis assigned CDR3 sequences and most-parsimonious VDJ recombination scenarios with the TCRdist pipeline. In a later analysis, every TCR beta chain was defined by the combination of its CDR3 amino acid sequence and its V-gene family, and reads without a unique V-gene family were dropped. To address suspected cross-contamination and a sequencing artifact, a later analysis removed roughly 580 highly shared, low-generation-probability nucleotide sequences. For each public chain, a later analysis derived a clonal expansion index from normalized ranks of inferred template counts within each repertoire. Generation probabilities in a later analysis came from a VDJ recombination model fitted to out-of-frame rearrangements, and those results were checked against IGoR. In a later analysis, hypergeometric tests were used to score TCR-TCR, TCR-HLA and TCR-CMV co-occurrence, with a repertoire-size bias correction applied to TCR pairs. To estimate false discovery rates, a later analysis permuted the HLA or CMV assignments 20 times. A later analysis grouped co-occurring TCRs with DBSCAN, adding TCRdist sequence similarity when clustering within HLA-allele-positive subsets. Repertoires with fewer than 30,000 or more than 120,000 public chains, plus five repertoires with anomalous nucleotide sharing, were excluded from co-occurrence clustering. The table was pulled from immuneACCESS by TCRdb, which kept in-frame rearrangements only. Such tables lose some clones; where checked, under half of the loss comes from unresolved V genes, and the rest has no known cause. D and trimming were read from the DNA, whereas the V and J calls and clone size are those reported in that table. Recorded for this sample are 50,000 to 70,000 clones; about 80% of them occurred a single time. The leading ten clones occupy approximately 3.6% of the sample.

The TCR was taken from a woman aged 35 to 49 in good health and CMV-seronegative. The chain links TRBV6-5 with TRBJ2-7; TRBD2 aligns with 10 central bases. Sample: PBMCs. The CDR3 has the sequence CASSYRTSGTYEQYF. The nucleotide sequence reads as follows: TGTGCCAGCAGTTACCGGACTAGCGGTACCTACGAGCAGTACTTC.